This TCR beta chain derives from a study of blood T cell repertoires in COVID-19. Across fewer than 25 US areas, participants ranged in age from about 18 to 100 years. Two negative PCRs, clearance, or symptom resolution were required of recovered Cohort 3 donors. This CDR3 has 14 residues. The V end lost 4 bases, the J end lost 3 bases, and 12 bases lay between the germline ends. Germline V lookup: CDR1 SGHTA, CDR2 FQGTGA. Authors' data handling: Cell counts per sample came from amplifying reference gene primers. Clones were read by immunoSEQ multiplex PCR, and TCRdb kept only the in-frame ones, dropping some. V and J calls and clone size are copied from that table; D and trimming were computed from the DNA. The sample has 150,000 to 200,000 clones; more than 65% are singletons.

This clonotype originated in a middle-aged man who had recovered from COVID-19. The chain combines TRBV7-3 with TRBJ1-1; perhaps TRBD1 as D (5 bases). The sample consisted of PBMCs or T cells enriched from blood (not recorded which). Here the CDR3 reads CASSYQGGYTEAFF. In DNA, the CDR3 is TGTGCCAGCAGCTATCAGGGTGGGTACACTGAAGCTTTCTTT.